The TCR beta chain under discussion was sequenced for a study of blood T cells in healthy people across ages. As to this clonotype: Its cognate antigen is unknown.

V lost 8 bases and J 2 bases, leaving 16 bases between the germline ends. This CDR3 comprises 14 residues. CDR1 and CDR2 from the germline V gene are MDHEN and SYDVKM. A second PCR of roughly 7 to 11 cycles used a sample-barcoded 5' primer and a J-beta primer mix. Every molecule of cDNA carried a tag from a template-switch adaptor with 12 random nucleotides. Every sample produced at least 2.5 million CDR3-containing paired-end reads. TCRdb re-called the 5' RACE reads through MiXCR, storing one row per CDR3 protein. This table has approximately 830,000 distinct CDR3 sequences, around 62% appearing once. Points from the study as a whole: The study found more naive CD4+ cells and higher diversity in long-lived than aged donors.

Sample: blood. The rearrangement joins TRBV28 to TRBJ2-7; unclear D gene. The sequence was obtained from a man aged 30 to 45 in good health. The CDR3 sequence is CASGQSYGPYEQYF. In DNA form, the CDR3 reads TGTGCCAGCGGCCAATCCTATGGTCCCTACGAGCAGTACTTC.